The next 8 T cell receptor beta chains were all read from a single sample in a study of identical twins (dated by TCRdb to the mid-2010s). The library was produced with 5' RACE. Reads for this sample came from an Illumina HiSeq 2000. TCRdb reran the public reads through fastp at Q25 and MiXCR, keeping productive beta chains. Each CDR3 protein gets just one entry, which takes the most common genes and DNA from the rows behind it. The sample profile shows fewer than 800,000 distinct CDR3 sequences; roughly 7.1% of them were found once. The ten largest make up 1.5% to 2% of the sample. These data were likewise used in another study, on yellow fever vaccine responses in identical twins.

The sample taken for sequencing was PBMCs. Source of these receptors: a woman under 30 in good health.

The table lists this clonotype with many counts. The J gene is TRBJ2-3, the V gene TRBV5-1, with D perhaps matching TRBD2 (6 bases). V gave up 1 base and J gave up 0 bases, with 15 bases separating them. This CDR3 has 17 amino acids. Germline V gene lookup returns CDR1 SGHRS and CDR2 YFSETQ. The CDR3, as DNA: TGCGCCAGCAGCTTGTCCCTAGCGCTAACTAGCACAGATACGCAGTATTTT. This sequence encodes CASSLSLALTSTDTQYF.

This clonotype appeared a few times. CDR3 DNA sequence: TGCGCCAGCAGCTTGATACAGGGCGAGGCCGCCTACGAGCAGTACTTC. Encoded protein: CASSLIQGEAAYEQYF. This chain joins TRBV5-1 and TRBJ2-7; D is perhaps TRBD1 (6 bases). Looked up from germline, CDR1 is SGHRS and CDR2 is YFSETQ. This CDR3 is 16 amino acids long. Trimming pared 1 base from V and 2 bases from J, leaving 16 bases between.

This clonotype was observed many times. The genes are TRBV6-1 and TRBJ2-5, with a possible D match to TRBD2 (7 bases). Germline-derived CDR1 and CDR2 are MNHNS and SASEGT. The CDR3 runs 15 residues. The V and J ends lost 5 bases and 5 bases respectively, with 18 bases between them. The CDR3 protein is CASSPGPGGRETQYF. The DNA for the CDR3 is TGTGCCAGCAGTCCCGGTCCGGGGGGCCGTGAGACCCAGTACTTC.

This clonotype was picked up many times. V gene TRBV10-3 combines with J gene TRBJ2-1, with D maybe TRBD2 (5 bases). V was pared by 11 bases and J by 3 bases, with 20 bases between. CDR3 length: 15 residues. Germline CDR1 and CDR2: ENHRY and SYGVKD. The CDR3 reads CALGRGGIGYNEQFF. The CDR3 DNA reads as TGTGCCCTTGGTCGGGGTGGAATCGGCTACAATGAGCAGTTCTTC.

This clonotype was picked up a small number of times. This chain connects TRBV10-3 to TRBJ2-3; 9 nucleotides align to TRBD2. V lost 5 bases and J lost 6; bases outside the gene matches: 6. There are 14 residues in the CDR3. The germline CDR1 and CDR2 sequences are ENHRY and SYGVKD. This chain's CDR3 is CAISPGLATDTQYF. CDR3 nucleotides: TGTGCCATCAGTCCGGGACTAGCCACTGATACGCAGTATTTT.

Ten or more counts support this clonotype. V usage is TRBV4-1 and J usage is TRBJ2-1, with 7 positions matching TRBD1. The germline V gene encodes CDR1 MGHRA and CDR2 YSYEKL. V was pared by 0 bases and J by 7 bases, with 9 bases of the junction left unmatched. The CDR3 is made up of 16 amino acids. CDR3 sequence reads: CASSQDLKAGGNEQFF. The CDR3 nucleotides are TGCGCCAGCAGCCAAGATCTCAAGGCAGGGGGTAATGAGCAGTTCTTC.

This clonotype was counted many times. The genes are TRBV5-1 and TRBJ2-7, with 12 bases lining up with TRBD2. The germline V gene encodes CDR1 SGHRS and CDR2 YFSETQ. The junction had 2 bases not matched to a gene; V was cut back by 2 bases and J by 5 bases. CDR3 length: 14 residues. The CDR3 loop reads CASSLLAGGNEQYF. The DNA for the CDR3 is TGCGCCAGCAGCTTACTAGCGGGAGGTAACGAGCAGTACTTC.

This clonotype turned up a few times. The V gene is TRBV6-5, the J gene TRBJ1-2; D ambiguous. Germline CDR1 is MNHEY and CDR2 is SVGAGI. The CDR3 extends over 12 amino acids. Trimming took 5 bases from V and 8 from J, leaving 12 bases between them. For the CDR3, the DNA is TGTGCCAGCAGTACACGGCCCTGGGGCTACACCTTC. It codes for CASSTRPWGYTF.